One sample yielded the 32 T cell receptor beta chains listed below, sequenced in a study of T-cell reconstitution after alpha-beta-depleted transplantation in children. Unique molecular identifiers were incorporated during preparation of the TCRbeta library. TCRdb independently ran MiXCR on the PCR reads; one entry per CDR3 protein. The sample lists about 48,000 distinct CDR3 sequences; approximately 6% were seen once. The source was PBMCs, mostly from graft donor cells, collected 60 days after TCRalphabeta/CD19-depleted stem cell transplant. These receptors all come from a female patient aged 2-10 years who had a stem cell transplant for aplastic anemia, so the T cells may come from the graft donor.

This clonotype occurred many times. Here the CDR3 reads CASSHLAGASGNTIYF. In DNA, the CDR3 is TGTGCCAGCAGCCACCTAGCGGGGGCCTCTGGAAACACCATATATTTT. The chain carries TRBV9 and TRBJ1-3; weak D call: TRBD1 (6 bases). CDR3 size: 16 residues. Trimming took 4 bases from V and 0 from J, leaving 14 bases between them. From germline, CDR1 is SGDLS and CDR2 YYNGEE.

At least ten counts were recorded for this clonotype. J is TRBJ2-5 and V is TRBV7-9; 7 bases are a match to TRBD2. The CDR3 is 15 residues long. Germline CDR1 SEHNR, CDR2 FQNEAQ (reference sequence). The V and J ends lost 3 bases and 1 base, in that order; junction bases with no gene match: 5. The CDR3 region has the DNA TGTGCCAGCAGCTTCAGGGCTAGCGGCCAAGAGACCCAGTACTTC. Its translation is CASSFRASGQETQYF.

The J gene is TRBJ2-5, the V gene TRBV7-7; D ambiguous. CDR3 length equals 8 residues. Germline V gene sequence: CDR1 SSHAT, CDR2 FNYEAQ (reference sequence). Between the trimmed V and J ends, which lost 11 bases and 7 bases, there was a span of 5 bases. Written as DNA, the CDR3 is TGTGCCCCCGGGACCCAGTACTTC. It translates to CAPGTQYF.

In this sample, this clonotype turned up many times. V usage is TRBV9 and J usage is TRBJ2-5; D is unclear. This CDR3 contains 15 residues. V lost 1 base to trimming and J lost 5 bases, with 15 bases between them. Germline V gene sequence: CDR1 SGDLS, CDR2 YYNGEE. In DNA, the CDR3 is TGTGCCAGCAGCGTAAGCCCCGAGGTCCCGGAGACCCAGTACTTC. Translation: CASSVSPEVPETQYF.

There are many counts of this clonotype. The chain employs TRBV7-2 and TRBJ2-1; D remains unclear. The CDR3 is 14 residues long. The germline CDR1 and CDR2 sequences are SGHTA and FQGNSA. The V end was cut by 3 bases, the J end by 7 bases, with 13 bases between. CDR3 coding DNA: TGTGCCAGCAGCTTGTCGCCCGGCGTGAATGAGCAGTTCTTC. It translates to CASSLSPGVNEQFF.

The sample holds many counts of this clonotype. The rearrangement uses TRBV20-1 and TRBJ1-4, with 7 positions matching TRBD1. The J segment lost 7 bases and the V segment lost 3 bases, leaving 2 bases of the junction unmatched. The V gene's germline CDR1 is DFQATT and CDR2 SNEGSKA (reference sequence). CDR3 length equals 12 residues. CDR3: CSASDRAEKLFF. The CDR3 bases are TGCAGTGCTAGCGACAGGGCTGAAAAACTGTTTTTT.

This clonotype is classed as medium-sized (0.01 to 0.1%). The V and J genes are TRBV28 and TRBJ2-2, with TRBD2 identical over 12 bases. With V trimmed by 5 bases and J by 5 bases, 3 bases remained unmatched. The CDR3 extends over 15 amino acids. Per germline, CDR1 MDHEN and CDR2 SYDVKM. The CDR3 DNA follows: TGTGCCAGCAGTCTCGGGACTAGCGGGACCGGGGAGCTGTTTTTT. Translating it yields CASSLGTSGTGELFF. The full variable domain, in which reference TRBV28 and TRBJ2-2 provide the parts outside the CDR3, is DVKVTQSSRYLVKRTGEKVFLECVQDMDHENMFWYRQDPGLGLRLIYFSYDVKMKEKGDIPEGYSVSREKKERFSLILESASTNQTSMYLCASSLGTSGTGELFFGEGSRLTVL.

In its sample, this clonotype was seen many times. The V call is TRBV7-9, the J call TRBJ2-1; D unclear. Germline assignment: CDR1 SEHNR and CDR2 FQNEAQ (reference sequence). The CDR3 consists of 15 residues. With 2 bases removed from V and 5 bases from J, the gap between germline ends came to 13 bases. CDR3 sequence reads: CASSLLGRVDNEQFF. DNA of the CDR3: TGTGCCAGCAGCTTACTGGGAAGGGTTGACAATGAGCAGTTCTTC.

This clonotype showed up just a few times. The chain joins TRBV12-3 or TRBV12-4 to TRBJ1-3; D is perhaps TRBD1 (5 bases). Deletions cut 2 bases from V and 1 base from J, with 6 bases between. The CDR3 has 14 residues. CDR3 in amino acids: CASSLQGSGNTIYF. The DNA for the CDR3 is TGTGCCAGCAGTTTACAGGGTTCTGGAAACACCATATATTTT.

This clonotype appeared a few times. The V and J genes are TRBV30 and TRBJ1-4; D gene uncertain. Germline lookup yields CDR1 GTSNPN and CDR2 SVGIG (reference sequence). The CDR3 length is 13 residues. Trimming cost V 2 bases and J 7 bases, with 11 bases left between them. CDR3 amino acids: CAWSPSPTEKLFF. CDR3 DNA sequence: TGTGCCTGGAGTCCCTCGCCGACTGAAAAACTGTTTTTT.

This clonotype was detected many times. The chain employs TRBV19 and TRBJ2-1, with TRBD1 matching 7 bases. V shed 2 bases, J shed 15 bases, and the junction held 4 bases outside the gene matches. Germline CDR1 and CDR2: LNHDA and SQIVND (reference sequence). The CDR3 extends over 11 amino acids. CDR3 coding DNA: TGTGCCAGTAGTATAAGAGGGGGCGCGTTCTTC. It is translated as CASSIRGGAFF. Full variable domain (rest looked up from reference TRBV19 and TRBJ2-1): DGGITQSPKYLFRKEGQNVTLSCEQNLNHDAMYWYRQDPGQGLRLIYYSQIVNDFQKGDIAEGYSVSREKKESFPLTVTSAQKNPTAFYLCASSIRGGAFFGPGTRLTVL.

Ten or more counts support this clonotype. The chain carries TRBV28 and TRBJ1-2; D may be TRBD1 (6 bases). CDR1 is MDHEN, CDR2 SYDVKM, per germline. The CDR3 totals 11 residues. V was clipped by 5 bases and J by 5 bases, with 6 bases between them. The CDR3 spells CASSQGYGYTF. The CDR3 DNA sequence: TGTGCCAGCAGTCAGGGGTATGGCTACACCTTC.

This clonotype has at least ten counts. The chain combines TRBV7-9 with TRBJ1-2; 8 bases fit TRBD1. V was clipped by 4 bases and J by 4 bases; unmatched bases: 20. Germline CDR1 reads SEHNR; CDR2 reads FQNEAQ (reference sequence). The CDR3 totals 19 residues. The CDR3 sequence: CASSSPKGGQGKGAYGYTF. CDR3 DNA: TGTGCCAGCAGCTCCCCCAAGGGCGGACAGGGAAAGGGAGCCTATGGCTACACCTTC.

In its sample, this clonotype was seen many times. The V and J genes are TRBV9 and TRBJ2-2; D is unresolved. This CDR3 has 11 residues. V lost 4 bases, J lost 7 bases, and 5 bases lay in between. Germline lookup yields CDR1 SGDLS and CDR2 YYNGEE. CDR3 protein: CASSLSGELFF. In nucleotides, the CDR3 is TGTGCCAGCAGCCTGAGCGGGGAGCTGTTTTTT.

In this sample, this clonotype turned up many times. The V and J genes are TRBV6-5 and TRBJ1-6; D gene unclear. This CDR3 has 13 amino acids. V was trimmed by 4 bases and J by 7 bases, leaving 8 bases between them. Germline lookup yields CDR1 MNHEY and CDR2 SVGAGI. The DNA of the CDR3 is TGTGCCAGCAGTTCGGGTTTAAATTCACCCCTCCACTTT. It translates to CASSSGLNSPLHF.

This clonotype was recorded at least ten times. CDR3 in DNA: TGCAGTGCGAAACAGGGGGCAATGAACACTGAAGCTTTCTTT. This codes for CSAKQGAMNTEAFF. The gene calls are TRBV20-1 and TRBJ1-1; TRBD1 agrees at 9 bases. Per the germline V gene, CDR1 is DFQATT and CDR2 is SNEGSKA (reference sequence). The V and J ends lost 6 bases and 0 bases, in that order; junction bases with no gene match: 5. CDR3 size: 14 residues.

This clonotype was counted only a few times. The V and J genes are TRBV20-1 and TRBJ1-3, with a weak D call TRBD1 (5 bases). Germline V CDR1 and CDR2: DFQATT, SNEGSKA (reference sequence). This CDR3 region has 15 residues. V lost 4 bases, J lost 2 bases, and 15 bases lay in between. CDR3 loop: CSAIPPGFTGNTIYF. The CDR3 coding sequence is TGCAGTGCTATCCCCCCAGGGTTCACTGGAAACACCATATATTTT.

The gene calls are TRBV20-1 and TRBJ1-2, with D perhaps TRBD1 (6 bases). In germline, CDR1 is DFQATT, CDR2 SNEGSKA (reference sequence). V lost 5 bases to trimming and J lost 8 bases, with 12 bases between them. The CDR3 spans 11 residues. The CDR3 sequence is CSASGTPGYTF. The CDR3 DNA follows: TGCAGTGCTTCCGGGACACCAGGCTACACCTTC.

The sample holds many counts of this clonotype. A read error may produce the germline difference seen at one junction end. Written as DNA, the CDR3 is TGTGCCAGCAGCCAAGGGGCCCGGATCCTTTCTTTC. Residues: CASSQGARILSF. This chain joins TRBV14 and TRBJ2-7; D is ambiguous. In germline, CDR1 is SGHDN, CDR2 FVKESK. The CDR3 is 12 residues long.

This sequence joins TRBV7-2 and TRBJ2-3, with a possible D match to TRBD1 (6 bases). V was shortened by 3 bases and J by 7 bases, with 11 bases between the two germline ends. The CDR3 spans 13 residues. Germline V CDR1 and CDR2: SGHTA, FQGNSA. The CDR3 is CASSFDRQNTQYF. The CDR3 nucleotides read TGTGCCAGCAGCTTTGACAGGCAAAATACGCAGTATTTT.

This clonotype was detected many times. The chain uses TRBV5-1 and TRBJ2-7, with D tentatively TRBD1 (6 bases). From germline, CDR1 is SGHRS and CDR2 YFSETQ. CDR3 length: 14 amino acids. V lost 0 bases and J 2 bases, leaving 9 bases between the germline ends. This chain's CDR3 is CASSLAGEAYEQYF. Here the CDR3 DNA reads TGCGCCAGCAGCTTGGCAGGGGAAGCCTACGAGCAGTACTTC.

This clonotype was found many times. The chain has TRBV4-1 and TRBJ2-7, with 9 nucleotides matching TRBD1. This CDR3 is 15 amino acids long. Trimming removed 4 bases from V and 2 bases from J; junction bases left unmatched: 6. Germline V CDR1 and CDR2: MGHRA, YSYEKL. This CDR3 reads CASSLEWDRAYEQYF. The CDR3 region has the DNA TGCGCCAGCAGCCTGGAGTGGGACAGGGCCTACGAGCAGTACTTC.

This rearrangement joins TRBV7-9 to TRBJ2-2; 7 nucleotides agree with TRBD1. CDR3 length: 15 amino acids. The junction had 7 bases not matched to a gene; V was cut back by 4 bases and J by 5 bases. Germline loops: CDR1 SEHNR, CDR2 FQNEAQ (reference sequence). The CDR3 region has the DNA TGTGCCAGCAGCTCTCAGGGGGAAAAGACCGGGGAGCTGTTTTTT. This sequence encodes CASSSQGEKTGELFF.

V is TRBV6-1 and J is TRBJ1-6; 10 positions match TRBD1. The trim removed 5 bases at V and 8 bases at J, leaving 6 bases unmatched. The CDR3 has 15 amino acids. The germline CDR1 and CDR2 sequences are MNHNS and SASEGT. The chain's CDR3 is CASSPWGTGDSPLHF. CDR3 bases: TGTGCCAGCAGTCCCTGGGGGACAGGGGATTCACCCCTCCACTTT.

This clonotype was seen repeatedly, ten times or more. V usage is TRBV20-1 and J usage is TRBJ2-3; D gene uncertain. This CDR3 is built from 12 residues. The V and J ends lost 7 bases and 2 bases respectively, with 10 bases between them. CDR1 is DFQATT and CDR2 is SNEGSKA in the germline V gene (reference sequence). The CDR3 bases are TGCAGTGTTCGGGCCCCCACAGATACGCAGTATTTT. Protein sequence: CSVRAPTDTQYF.

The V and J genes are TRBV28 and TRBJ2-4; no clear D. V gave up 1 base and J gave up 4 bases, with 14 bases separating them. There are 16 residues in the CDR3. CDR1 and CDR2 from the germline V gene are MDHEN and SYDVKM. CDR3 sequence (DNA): TGTGCCAGCAGTTTATTAAAAAATGCCGGGAAAAACATTCAGTACTTC. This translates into CASSLLKNAGKNIQYF.

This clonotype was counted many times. The chain's CDR3 is CSAGGPPKGYSYNEQFF. The CDR3 DNA reads TGCAGTGCTGGCGGGCCCCCAAAGGGTTACTCCTACAATGAGCAGTTCTTC. The chain is built from TRBV20-1 and TRBJ2-1; weak D call: TRBD2 (5 bases). V lost 5 bases and J 0 bases, leaving 20 bases between the germline ends. This CDR3 is 17 amino acids long. Germline V CDR1 and CDR2: DFQATT, SNEGSKA (reference sequence).

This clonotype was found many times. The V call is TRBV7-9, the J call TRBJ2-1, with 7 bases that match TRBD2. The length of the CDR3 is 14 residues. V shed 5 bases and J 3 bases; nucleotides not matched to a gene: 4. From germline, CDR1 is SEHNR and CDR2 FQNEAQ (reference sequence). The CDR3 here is CASSPGGGYNEQFF. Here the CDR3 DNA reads TGTGCCAGCAGCCCCGGCGGGGGCTACAATGAGCAGTTCTTC.

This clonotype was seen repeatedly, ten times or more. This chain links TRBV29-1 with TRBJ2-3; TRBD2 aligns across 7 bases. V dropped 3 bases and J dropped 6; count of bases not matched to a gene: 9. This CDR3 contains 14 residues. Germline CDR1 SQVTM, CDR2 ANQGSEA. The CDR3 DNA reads TGCAGCGTTGACACAGACCTACTAGCGGATACGCAGTATTTT. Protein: CSVDTDLLADTQYF.

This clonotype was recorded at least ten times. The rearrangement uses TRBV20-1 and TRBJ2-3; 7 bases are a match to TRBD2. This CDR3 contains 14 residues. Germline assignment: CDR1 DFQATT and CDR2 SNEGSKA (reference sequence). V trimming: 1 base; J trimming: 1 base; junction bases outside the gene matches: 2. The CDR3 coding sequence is TGCAGTGCTAGAGGGAGCGGGGGCACAGATACGCAGTATTTT. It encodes CSARGSGGTDTQYF.

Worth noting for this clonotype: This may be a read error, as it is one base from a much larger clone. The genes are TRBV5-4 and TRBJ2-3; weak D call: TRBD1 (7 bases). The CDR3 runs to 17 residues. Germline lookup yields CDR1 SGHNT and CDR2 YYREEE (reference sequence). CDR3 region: CPSSSRGSSAYTDTQYF. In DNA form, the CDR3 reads TGTCCCAGCAGCTCCAGGGGGTCTAGCGCTTATACAGATACGCAGTATTTT.

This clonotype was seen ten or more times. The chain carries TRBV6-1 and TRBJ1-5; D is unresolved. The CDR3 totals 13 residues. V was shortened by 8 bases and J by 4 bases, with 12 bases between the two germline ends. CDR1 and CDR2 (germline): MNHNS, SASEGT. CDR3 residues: CASQREGNQPQHF. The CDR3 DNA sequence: TGTGCCAGCCAGAGAGAAGGGAATCAGCCCCAGCATTTT.